The source of this TCR beta chain is a study of beta chain features in type 1 diabetes. About the study: Sorted cells numbering some 110 million were examined across all samples. The study's findings and limits: Type 1 diabetes patients had fewer VDJ junction insertions and more deletions.

A few counts support this clone. Antigen unknown. The length of the CDR3 is 13 residues. V shed 3 bases and J shed 4 bases, with 10 bases lying between them. The germline V gene has CDR1 SGHNT and CDR2 YYREEE (reference sequence). Each of the CD4+ naive, central memory, regulatory and stem cell-like memory populations was sorted via CD45RO/CCR7/CD25/CD127/CD95/CD27. Since all of the isolated RNA was reverse transcribed, expressed TCRB transcripts were what got sequenced. Profiling relied on immunoSEQ multiplex PCR, and the TCRdb table lists in-frame clones only, not all of them. The table lists about 230,000 clones, over 7.5% of them singletons.

The sequencing sample was made of naive CD4+ T cells from blood. The sequence derives from a woman aged 18-30 years in good health. The rearrangement uses TRBV5-4 and TRBJ1-2; D gene uncertain. The CDR3 protein is CASSSAARYGYTF. The CDR3 DNA reads as TGTGCCAGCAGCTCAGCGGCGCGCTATGGCTACACCTTC. Supplemented by reference TRBV5-4 and TRBJ1-2, the full variable domain reads ETGVTQSPTHLIKTRGQQVTLRCSSQSGHNTVSWYQQALGQGPQFIFQYYREEENGRGNFPPRFSGLQFPNYSSELNVNALELDDSALYLCASSSAARYGYTFGSGTRLTVV.